The clone carrying this T cell receptor (beta chain) has a count of ten or more. V lost 3 bases to trimming and J lost 8 bases, with 23 bases between them. Germline V gene lookup returns CDR1 SEHNR and CDR2 FQNEAQ (reference sequence). The CDR3 has 18 residues. This sample was taken from a study of T cell repertoires in cytomegalovirus infection. Study-level background: From public TCR beta signatures came an indication of both CMV infection and matching HLA type.

TCRdb reprocessed the reads with MiXCR, giving one entry per CDR3 protein. The table lists almost 500,000 distinct CDR3 sequences, approximately 10% of them singletons, with roughly a tenth in the top ten. Sequencing was performed on PBMCs. This receptor was taken from a human donor in good health (CMV status not recorded). Some clones in this sample may be carry-over from other donors' samples. The chain couples TRBV7-9 to TRBJ1-6, with D tentatively TRBD1 (5 bases). Here the CDR3 reads CASSFTPSTLREDSPLHF. The CDR3 bases are TGTGCCAGCAGCTTCACCCCTTCCACCCTCAGGGAGGATTCACCCCTCCACTTT.